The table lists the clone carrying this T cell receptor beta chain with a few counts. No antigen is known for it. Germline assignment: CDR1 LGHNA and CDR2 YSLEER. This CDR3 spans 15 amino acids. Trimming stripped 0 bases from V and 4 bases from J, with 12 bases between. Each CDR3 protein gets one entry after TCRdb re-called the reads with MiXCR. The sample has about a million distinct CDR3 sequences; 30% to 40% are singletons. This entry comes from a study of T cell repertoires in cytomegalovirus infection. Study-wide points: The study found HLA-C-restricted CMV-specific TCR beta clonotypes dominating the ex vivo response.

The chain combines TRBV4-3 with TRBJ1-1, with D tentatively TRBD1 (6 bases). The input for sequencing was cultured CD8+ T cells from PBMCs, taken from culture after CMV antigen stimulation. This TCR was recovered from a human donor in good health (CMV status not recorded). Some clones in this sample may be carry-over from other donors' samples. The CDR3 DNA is TGCGCCAGCAGCCAAGACGTGGGGGCGCGCACTGAAGCTTTCTTT. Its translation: CASSQDVGARTEAFF.